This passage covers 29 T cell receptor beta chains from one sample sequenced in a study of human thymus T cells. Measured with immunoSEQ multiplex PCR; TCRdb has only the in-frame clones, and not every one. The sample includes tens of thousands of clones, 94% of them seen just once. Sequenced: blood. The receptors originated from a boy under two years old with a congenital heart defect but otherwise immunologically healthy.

CDR3 in DNA: TGTGCCAGCAGCGTAGGGGCGGGTAATAATCAGCCCCAGCATTTT. This encodes CASSVGAGNNQPQHF. The J gene is TRBJ1-5, the V gene TRBV9; no clear D. Trimming pared 0 bases from V and 4 bases from J, leaving 11 bases between. The CDR3 runs 15 residues. The germline V gene encodes CDR1 SGDLS and CDR2 YYNGEE.

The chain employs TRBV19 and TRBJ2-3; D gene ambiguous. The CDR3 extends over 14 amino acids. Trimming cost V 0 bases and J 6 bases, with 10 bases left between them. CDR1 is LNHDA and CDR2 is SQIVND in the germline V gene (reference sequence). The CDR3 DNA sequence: TGTGCCAGTAGTATAGACAGAGTCTCGGATACGCAGTATTTT. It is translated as CASSIDRVSDTQYF.

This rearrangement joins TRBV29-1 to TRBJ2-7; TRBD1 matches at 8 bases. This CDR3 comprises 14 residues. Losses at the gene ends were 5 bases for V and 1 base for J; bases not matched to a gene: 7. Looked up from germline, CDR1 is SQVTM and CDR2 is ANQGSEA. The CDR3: CSVTGQGGSYEQYF. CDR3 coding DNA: TGCAGCGTTACCGGACAGGGTGGGTCCTACGAGCAGTACTTC.

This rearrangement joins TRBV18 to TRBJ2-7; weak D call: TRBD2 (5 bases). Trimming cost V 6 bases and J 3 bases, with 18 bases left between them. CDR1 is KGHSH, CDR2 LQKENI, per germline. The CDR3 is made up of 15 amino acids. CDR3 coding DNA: TGTGCCAGCTCTCCCGGAGTAGCGCCCTTCTACGAGCAGTACTTC. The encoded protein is CASSPGVAPFYEQYF.

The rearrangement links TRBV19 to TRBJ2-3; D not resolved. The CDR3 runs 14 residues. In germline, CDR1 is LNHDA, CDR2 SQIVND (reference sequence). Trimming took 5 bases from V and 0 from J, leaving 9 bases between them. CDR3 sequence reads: CASSLRPSTDTQYF. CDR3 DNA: TGTGCCAGTAGTCTCAGGCCTAGCACAGATACGCAGTATTTT.

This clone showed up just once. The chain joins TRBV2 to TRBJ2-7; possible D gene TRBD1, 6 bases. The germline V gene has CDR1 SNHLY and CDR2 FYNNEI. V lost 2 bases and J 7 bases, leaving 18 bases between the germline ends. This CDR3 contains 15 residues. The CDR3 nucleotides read TGTGCCAGCAGTGAATTAGAGGCAGGGGCTCGGGAGCAGTACTTC. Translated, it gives CASSELEAGAREQYF. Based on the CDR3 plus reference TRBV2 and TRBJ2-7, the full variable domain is EPEVTQTPSHQVTQMGQEVILRCVPISNHLYFYWYRQILGQKVEFLVSFYNNEISEKSEIFDDQFSVERPDGSNFTLKIRSTKLEDSAMYFCASSELEAGAREQYFGPGTRLTVT.

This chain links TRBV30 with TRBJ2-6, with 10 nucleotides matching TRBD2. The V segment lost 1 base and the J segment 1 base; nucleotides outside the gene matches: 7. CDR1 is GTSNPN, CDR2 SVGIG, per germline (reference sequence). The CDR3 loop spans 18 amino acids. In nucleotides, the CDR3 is TGTGCCTGGAGTGCAGGGGCTAGCGGGGGATCTGGGGCCAACGTCCTGACTTTC. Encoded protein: CAWSAGASGGSGANVLTF.

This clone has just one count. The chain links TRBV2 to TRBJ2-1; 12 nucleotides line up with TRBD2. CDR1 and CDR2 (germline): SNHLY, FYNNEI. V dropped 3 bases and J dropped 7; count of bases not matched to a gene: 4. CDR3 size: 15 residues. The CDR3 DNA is TGTGCCAGCAGTGACGGACTAGCGGGATTAAATGAGCAGTTCTTC. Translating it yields CASSDGLAGLNEQFF. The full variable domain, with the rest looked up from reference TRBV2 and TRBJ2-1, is EPEVTQTPSHQVTQMGQEVILRCVPISNHLYFYWYRQILGQKVEFLVSFYNNEISEKSEIFDDQFSVERPDGSNFTLKIRSTKLEDSAMYFCASSDGLAGLNEQFFGPGTRLTVL.

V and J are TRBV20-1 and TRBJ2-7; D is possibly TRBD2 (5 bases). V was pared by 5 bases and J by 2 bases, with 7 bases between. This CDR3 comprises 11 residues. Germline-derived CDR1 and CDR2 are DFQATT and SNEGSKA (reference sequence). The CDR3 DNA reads TGCAGTGCTCGGGGTGCCTACGAGCAGTACTTC. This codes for CSARGAYEQYF.

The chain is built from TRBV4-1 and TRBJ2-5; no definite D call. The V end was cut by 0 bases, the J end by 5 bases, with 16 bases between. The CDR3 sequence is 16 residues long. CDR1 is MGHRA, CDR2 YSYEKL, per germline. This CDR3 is CASSQEVTPGVETQYF. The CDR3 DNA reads TGCGCCAGCAGCCAAGAAGTCACCCCAGGCGTGGAGACCCAGTACTTC.

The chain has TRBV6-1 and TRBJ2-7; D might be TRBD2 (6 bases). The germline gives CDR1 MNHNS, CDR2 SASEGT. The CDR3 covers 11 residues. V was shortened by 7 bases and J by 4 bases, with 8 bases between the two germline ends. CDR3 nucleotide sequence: TGTGCCAGCACTGGGAGGTACGAGCAGTACTTC. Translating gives CASTGRYEQYF.

The CDR3 region has the DNA TGTGCCAGCACCAAATGGGGACTAGCGGGAGGGCCCCACGAGCAGTACTTC. Its protein product is CASTKWGLAGGPHEQYF. V usage is TRBV13 and J usage is TRBJ2-7; 16 bases line up with TRBD2. V was clipped by 7 bases and J by 5 bases; unmatched bases: 11. Germline V gene sequence: CDR1 PRHDT, CDR2 FYEKMQ (reference sequence). The CDR3 consists of 17 residues.

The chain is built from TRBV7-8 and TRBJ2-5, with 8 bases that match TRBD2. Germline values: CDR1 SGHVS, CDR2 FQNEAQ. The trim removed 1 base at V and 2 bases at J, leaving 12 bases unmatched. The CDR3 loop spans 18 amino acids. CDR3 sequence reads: CASSLGPGSGAYQETQYF. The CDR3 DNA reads TGTGCCAGCAGCTTAGGCCCAGGTAGCGGGGCTTATCAAGAGACCCAGTACTTC.

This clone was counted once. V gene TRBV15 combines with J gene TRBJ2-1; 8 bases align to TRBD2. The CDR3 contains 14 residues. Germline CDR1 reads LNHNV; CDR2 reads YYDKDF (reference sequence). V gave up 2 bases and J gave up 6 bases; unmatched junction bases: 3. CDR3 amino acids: CATSRSGGFNEQFF. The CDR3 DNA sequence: TGTGCCACCAGCAGAAGCGGGGGTTTCAATGAGCAGTTCTTC.

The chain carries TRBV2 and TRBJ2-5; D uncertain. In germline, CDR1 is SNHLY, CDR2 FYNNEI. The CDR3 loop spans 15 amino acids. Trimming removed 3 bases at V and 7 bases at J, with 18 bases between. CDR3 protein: CASSDRGVRRWTQYF. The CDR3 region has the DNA TGTGCCAGCAGTGATCGTGGAGTCCGCCGGTGGACCCAGTACTTC.

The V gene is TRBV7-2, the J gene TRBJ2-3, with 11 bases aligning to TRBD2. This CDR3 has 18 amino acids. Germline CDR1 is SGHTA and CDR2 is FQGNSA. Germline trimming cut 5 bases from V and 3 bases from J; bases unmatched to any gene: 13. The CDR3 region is CASSRTSGRTYRTDTQYF. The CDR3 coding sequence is TGTGCCAGCAGCCGTACTAGCGGGAGAACCTACCGGACAGATACGCAGTATTTT.

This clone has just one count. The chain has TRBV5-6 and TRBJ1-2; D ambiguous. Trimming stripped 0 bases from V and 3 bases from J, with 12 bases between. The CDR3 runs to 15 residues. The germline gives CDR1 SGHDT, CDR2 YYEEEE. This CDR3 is CASSLVGKWDYGYTF. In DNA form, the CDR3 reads TGTGCCAGCAGCTTGGTCGGCAAATGGGACTATGGCTACACCTTC. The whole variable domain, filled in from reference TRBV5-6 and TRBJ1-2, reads DAGVTQSPTHLIKTRGQQVTLRCSPKSGHDTVSWYQQALGQGPQFIFQYYEEEERQRGNFPDRFSGHQFPNYSSELNVNALLLGDSALYLCASSLVGKWDYGYTFGSGTRLTVV.

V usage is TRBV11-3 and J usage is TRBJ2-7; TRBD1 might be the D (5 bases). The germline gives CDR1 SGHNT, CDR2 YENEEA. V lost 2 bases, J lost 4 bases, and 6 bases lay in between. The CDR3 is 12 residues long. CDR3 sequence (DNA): TGTGCCAGCAGCTTACAGGGTTACGAGCAGTACTTC. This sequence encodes CASSLQGYEQYF. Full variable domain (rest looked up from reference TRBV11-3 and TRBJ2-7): EAGVVQSPRYKIIEKKQPVAFWCNPISGHNTLYWYLQNLGQGPELLIRYENEEAVDDSQLPKDRFSAERLKGVDSTLKIQPAELGDSAVYLCASSLQGYEQYFGPGTRLTVT.

CDR3 in DNA: TGTGCCAGCACCCCCGGCGCCATAGGCGGGAGGGTCGGAGATACGCAGTATTTT. This gives the protein CASTPGAIGGRVGDTQYF. The chain carries TRBV5-4 and TRBJ2-3; the match to TRBD2 covers 9 bases. Germline values: CDR1 SGHNT, CDR2 YYREEE (reference sequence). This CDR3 region has 18 residues. The J segment lost 5 bases and the V segment lost 6 bases, leaving 19 bases of the junction unmatched.

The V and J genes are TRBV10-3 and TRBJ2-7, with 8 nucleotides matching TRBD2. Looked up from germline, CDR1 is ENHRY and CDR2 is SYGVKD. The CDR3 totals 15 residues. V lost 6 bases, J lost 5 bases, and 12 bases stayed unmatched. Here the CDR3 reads CAISAPGLAMDEQYF. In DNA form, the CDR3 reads TGTGCCATCAGCGCGCCTGGACTAGCTATGGACGAGCAGTACTTC.

CDR3 amino acids: CASEQGMNTEAFF. The CDR3 bases are TGTGCCAGTGAACAGGGGATGAACACTGAAGCTTTCTTT. The V and J genes are TRBV19 and TRBJ1-1; 7 bases align to TRBD1. The CDR3 is 13 amino acids. V lost 8 bases to trimming and J lost 0 bases; unmatched junction nucleotides: 3. In germline, CDR1 is LNHDA, CDR2 SQIVND (reference sequence).

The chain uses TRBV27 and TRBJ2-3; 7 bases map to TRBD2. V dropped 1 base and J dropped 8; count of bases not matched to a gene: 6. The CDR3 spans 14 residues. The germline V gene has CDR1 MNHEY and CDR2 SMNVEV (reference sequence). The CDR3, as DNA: TGTGCCAGCAGTTTATGGCAGGGAGGGATTACGCAGTATTTT. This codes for CASSLWQGGITQYF.

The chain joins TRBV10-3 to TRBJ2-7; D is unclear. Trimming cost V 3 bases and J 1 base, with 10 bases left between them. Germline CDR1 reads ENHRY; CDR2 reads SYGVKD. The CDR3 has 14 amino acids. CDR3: CAISDGVSSYEQYF. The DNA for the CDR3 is TGTGCCATCAGTGATGGGGTTTCTTCCTACGAGCAGTACTTC.

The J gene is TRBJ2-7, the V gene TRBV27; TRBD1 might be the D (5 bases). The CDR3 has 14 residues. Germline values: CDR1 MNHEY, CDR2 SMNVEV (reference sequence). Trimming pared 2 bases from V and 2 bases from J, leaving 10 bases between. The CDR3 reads CASSLQQATYEQYF. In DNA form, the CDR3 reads TGTGCCAGCAGTTTACAACAGGCCACCTACGAGCAGTACTTC.

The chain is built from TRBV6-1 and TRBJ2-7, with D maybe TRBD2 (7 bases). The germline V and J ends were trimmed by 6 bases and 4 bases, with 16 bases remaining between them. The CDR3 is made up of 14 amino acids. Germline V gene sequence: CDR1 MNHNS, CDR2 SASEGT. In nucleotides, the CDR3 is TGTGCCAGCAGAATTAGGGGGGGGCTTTACGAGCAGTACTTC. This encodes CASRIRGGLYEQYF.

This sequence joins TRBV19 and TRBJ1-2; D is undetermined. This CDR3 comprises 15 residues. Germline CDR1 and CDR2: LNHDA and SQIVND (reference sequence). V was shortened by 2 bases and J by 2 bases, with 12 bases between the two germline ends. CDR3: CASSISMTTNYGYTF. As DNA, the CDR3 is TGTGCCAGTAGTATAAGTATGACGACAAACTATGGCTACACCTTC.

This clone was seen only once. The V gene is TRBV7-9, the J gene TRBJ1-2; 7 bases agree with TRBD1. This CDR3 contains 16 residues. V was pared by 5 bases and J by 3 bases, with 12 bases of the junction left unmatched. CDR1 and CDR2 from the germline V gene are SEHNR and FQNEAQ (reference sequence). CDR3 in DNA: TGTGCCAGCAGCCCTCCCCTGACAGACAGGGACTATGGCTACACCTTC. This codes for CASSPPLTDRDYGYTF.

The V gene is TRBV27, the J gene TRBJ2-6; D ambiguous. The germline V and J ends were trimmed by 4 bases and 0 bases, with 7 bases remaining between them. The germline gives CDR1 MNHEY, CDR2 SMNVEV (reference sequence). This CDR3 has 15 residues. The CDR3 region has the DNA TGTGCCAGCAGTTCCCCCAGCTCTGGGGCCAACGTCCTGACTTTC. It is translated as CASSSPSSGANVLTF.

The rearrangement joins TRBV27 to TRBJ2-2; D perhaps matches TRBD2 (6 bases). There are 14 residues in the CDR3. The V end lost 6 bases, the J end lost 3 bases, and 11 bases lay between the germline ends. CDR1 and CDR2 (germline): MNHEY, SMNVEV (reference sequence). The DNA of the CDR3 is TGTGCCAGCAGCTTGGGGGGAGACACCGGGGAGCTGTTTTTT. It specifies CASSLGGDTGELFF.